Listed below are T cell receptor beta chains from one sample, sequenced in a study of patients and donors after allogeneic stem cell transplantation. Each CDR3 protein gets one entry after TCRdb re-called the RT-PCR reads with MiXCR. The table shows 400,000 to 450,000 distinct CDR3 sequences, with roughly 16% occurring only once. The sample was blood, either unsorted or a sorted T cell fraction (not recorded which). Every receptor here comes from a human donor who was either an allogeneic HSCT recipient or a stem cell or donor lymphocyte infusion donor (not recorded which). It is not recorded whose cells these are; they may come from a transplant donor. CDR3s include the opening cysteine and the closing phenylalanine or tryptophan. D genes are given only for firm matches. Size tells how often a clone was seen (once, few, many) or the class of an expanded clone, and some rows leave it out.

D: .; size: few; V: TRBV7-9; J: TRBJ2-2; DNA: TGTGCCAGCAGCTCAGGGTTGGCCGGGGAGCTGTTTTTT; CDR3: CASSSGLAGELFF
D: .; size: few; V: TRBV3-1; J: TRBJ1-1; DNA: TGTGCCAGCAGCCAAGATAAAGGGCACACTGAAGCTTTCTTT; CDR3: CASSQDKGHTEAFF
D: .; size: .; V: TRBV12-3/TRBV12-4; J: TRBJ1-4; DNA: TGTGCCAGCAGTTTAAATATTGCAGAGCTGTTTTTT; CDR3: CASSLNIAELFF
D: .; size: few; V: TRBV5-6; J: TRBJ1-6; DNA: TGTGCCAGCAGCTTGCGGACAGTAGATTATAATTCACCCCTCCACTTT; CDR3: CASSLRTVDYNSPLHF
D: TRBD2; size: .; V: TRBV4-3; J: TRBJ2-2; DNA: TGCGCCAGCAGCCCAGGGCTGCTAGCGGGGGGGCGGGTCACCGGGGAGCTGTTTTTT; CDR3: CASSPGLLAGGRVTGELFF
D: .; size: .; V: TRBV5-4; J: TRBJ2-3; DNA: TGTGCCAGCAGCTTGCTAGGGATCGGGGATACGCAGTATTTT; CDR3: CASSLLGIGDTQYF
D: .; size: few; V: TRBV6-5; J: TRBJ1-2; DNA: TGTGCCAGCAGTTACTCGGGGGGCCGCTATGGCTACACCTTC; CDR3: CASSYSGGRYGYTF
D: .; size: many; V: TRBV11-2; J: TRBJ2-1; DNA: TGTGCCAGCAGCCAGGGACTCCGACTATACAATGAGCAGTTCTTC; CDR3: CASSQGLRLYNEQFF
D: .; size: many; V: TRBV5-1; J: TRBJ2-1; DNA: TGCGCCAGCAGCCTCGGGACCCCGAATGAGCAGTTCTTC; CDR3: CASSLGTPNEQFF
D: .; size: few; V: TRBV20-1; J: TRBJ2-7; DNA: TGCAGTGCTAGCATTGAAGACGGTAGCTCCTACGAGCAGTACTTC; CDR3: CSASIEDGSSYEQYF
D: TRBD1; size: few; V: TRBV10-3; J: TRBJ1-6; DNA: TGTGCCATCAGTGGACAGGGAAAGGGGTCCTATAATTCACCCCTCCACTTT; CDR3: CAISGQGKGSYNSPLHF
D: .; size: few; V: TRBV14; J: TRBJ2-3; DNA: TGTGCCAGCAGCCAAGATCTGGCAGATACGCAGTATTTT; CDR3: CASSQDLADTQYF
D: TRBD2; size: .; V: TRBV20-1; J: TRBJ2-7; DNA: TGCAGTGCTGGTGCTAGCGGGGGGGGCACCTACGAGCAGTACTTC; CDR3: CSAGASGGGTYEQYF
D: .; size: few; V: TRBV2; J: TRBJ2-5; DNA: TGTGCCAGCAGTACAAAGTACCAAGAGACCCAGTACTTC; CDR3: CASSTKYQETQYF
D: .; size: .; V: TRBV7-6; J: TRBJ1-1; DNA: TGTGCCAGCAGCCCCCGCGTGTTGGCAGGGGAAGTTATTTCTGAAGCTTTCTTT; CDR3: CASSPRVLAGEVISEAFF
D: .; size: .; V: TRBV9; J: TRBJ2-3; DNA: TGTGCCAGCAGCGGAGGCGGGGGCGGGGCAACAGATACGCAGTATTTT; CDR3: CASSGGGGGATDTQYF
D: .; size: few; V: TRBV4-1; J: TRBJ1-6; DNA: TGCGCCAGCAGCCTCCTAACTGGTCTTAATTCACCCCTCCACTTT; CDR3: CASSLLTGLNSPLHF
D: .; size: few; V: TRBV7-9; J: TRBJ2-5; DNA: TGTGCCAGCAGCTCCCCCCGGGGAGGAGAGACCCAGTACTTC; CDR3: CASSSPRGGETQYF
D: TRBD1; size: few; V: TRBV7-9; J: TRBJ1-1; DNA: TGTGCCAGCTACCCAGGGGGCACTGAAGCTTTCTTT; CDR3: CASYPGGTEAFF
D: TRBD2; size: few; V: TRBV18; J: TRBJ2-5; DNA: TGTGCCAGCTCACCGAGCGGGGAGGGGACCCAGTACTTC; CDR3: CASSPSGEGTQYF
D: .; size: few; V: TRBV6-2/TRBV6-3; J: TRBJ2-2; DNA: TGTGCCATCGGACGTCCTCCGAACACCGGGGAGCTGTTTTTT; CDR3: CAIGRPPNTGELFF
D: TRBD2; size: few; V: TRBV12-3/TRBV12-4; J: TRBJ2-2; DNA: TGTGCCAGCAGCCACACATGGGAGGGCTTGGGCACCGGGGAGCTGTTTTTT; CDR3: CASSHTWEGLGTGELFF
D: .; size: few; V: TRBV4-2; J: TRBJ2-1; DNA: TGTGCCAGCAGCCAAGCAATGGGTAGGAATGAGCAGTTCTTC; CDR3: CASSQAMGRNEQFF
D: .; size: few; V: TRBV9; J: TRBJ1-1; DNA: TGTGCCAGCAGCGTAGCTACGGGCCCTGAAGCTTTCTTT; CDR3: CASSVATGPEAFF
D: TRBD2; size: few; V: TRBV3-1; J: TRBJ2-2; DNA: TGTGCCAGCAGTCTGGTGGGAGGGAGGAACACCGGGGAGCTGTTTTTT; CDR3: CASSLVGGRNTGELFF
D: TRBD1; size: few; V: TRBV10-3; J: TRBJ2-7; DNA: TGTGCCATCAGTGACAGGACAGGGGCAAACGAGCAGTACTTC; CDR3: CAISDRTGANEQYF
D: TRBD2; size: many; V: TRBV7-3; J: TRBJ2-3; DNA: TGTGCCAGCTCACCGCGGGGGGGCACAGATACGCAGTATTTT; CDR3: CASSPRGGTDTQYF
D: .; size: few; V: TRBV11-2; J: TRBJ2-3; DNA: TGTGCCAGCAGCTTAGAGAATACGCAGTATTTT; CDR3: CASSLENTQYF
D: .; size: few; V: TRBV7-9; J: TRBJ1-1; DNA: TGTGCCAGCAGCTTAAGGGGACAAGGGGCAGTCTATACTGAAGCTTTCTTT; CDR3: CASSLRGQGAVYTEAFF
D: .; size: .; V: TRBV15; J: TRBJ1-2; DNA: TGTGCCACCAGCAGGGATCCGGGAACCATTGGGGGCTACACCTTC; CDR3: CATSRDPGTIGGYTF
D: .; size: .; V: TRBV7-8; J: TRBJ2-5; DNA: TGTGCCAGCAGCTTAGTTTCGGGTGCTCTTTTCGAGACCCAGTACTTC; CDR3: CASSLVSGALFETQYF
D: .; size: few; V: TRBV4-1; J: TRBJ1-4; DNA: TGCGCCAGCAGCCAGGCAACCCCGAATGAAAAACTGTTTTTT; CDR3: CASSQATPNEKLFF
D: .; size: few; V: TRBV15; J: TRBJ2-3; DNA: TGTGCCACCACCCACGGGAGCACAGATACGCAGTATTTT; CDR3: CATTHGSTDTQYF
D: TRBD2; size: .; V: TRBV7-3; J: TRBJ2-7; DNA: TGTGCCAGCAGCTTAACTCCGGCTAGCGGGGTCCTCGGCGAGCAGTACTTC; CDR3: CASSLTPASGVLGEQYF
D: TRBD2; size: many; V: TRBV12-3/TRBV12-4; J: TRBJ2-3; DNA: TGTGCCAGCAGTTTGGGTAGCGGGAGTCGCACAGATACGCAGTATTTT; CDR3: CASSLGSGSRTDTQYF
D: TRBD2; size: .; V: TRBV20-1; J: TRBJ2-1; DNA: TGCAGTGCCAGGAGCGGGGGACCCTACAATGAGCAGTTCTTC; CDR3: CSARSGGPYNEQFF
D: .; size: many; V: TRBV12-3/TRBV12-4; J: TRBJ1-1; DNA: TGTGCCAGCAGACCCGGGACCCAGGAAGCTTTCTTT; CDR3: CASRPGTQEAFF
D: .; size: few; V: TRBV12-3/TRBV12-4; J: TRBJ2-1; DNA: TGTGCCAGCAGCGCGACAGACTCCTACAATGAGCAGTTCTTC; CDR3: CASSATDSYNEQFF
D: TRBD1; size: few; V: TRBV27; J: TRBJ1-1; DNA: TGTGCCAGTCAGGGGGGCCGTGGGGCTTTCTTT; CDR3: CASQGGRGAFF
D: .; size: few; V: TRBV20-1; J: TRBJ1-1; DNA: TGCAGTGCTCTTCAGACTTGGGGAAAGAACACTGAAGCTTTCTTT; CDR3: CSALQTWGKNTEAFF
D: .; size: .; V: TRBV5-6; J: TRBJ1-1; DNA: TGTGCCAGCAGCTTAAGTGGGACCGGGACAGAAGCTTTCTTT; CDR3: CASSLSGTGTEAFF
D: TRBD1; size: .; V: TRBV19; J: TRBJ1-5; DNA: TGTGCCACCCGACCTGACAGGGCTACTCAGCCCCAGCATTTT; CDR3: CATRPDRATQPQHF
D: TRBD2; size: .; V: TRBV6-1; J: TRBJ2-1; DNA: TGTGCCAGCAGATGGGGGGTAGCGGGAGGGGTTGAGCAGTTCTTC; CDR3: CASRWGVAGGVEQFF